This T cell receptor (beta chain) derives from a study of shared clonotypes between healthy human individuals. The assay was carried out at the deep level. TCRdb keeps only in-frame clones here, not all; method: immunoSEQ multiplex PCR. The sample carries about 490,000 clones, 70% to 85% recorded once. This CDR3 comprises 14 residues. The germline gives CDR1 KGHSY, CDR2 FQNENV. V lost 3 bases, J lost 6 bases, and 4 bases stayed unmatched. Source material: PBMCs. This chain links TRBV16 with TRBJ1-5; 8 bases align to TRBD1. The TCR originated in a woman aged 40 to 50 in good health. Some clones in this sample may be carry-over from other donors' samples. The CDR3 loop reads CASSHTGTGQPQHF. CDR3 in DNA: TGTGCCAGCAGCCACACCGGGACAGGTCAGCCCCAGCATTTT.